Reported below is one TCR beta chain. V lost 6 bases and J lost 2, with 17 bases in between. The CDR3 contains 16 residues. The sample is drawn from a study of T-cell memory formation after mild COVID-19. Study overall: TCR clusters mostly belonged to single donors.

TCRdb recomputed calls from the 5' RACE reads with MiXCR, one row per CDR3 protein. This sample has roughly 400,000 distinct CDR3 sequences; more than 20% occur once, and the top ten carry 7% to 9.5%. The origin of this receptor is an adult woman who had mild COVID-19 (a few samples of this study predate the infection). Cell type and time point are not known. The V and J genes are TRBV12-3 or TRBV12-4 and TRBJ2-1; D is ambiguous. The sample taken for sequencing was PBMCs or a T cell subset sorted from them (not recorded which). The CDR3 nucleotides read TGTGCCAGCAGCCGAAGGAGTGGACGGACCTACAATGAGCAGTTCTTC. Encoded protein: CASSRRSGRTYNEQFF.